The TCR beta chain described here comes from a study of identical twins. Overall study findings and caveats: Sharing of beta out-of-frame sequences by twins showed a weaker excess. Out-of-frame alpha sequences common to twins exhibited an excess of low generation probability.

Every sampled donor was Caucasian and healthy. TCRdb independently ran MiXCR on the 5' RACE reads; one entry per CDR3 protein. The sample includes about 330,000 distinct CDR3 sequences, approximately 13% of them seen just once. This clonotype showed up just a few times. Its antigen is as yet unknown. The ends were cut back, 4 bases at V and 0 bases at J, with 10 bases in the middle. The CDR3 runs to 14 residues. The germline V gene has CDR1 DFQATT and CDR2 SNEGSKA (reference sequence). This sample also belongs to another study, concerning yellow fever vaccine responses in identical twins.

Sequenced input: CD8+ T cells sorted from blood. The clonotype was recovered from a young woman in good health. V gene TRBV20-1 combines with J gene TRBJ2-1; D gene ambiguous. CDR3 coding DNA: TGCAGTGCTATCGGTCGGAACTCCTACAATGAGCAGTTCTTC. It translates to CSAIGRNSYNEQFF.